These 6 T cell receptor beta chains came from one sample sequenced in a study of beta chain features in type 1 diabetes. Expressed TCRB transcripts were sequenced because the entire RNA isolate underwent reverse transcription. Profiled with immunoSEQ multiplex PCR; TCRdb holds only in-frame clones, not every one. The data contain about 140,000 clones, roughly 10% of them singletons. Sequencing was performed on central memory CD4+ T cells from blood. These receptors were collected from a woman between 35 and 50 years old in good health.

This clone came up a few times. The V call is TRBV6-1, the J call TRBJ1-5; D gene unclear. The CDR3 has 14 residues. Germline-derived CDR1 and CDR2 are MNHNS and SASEGT. V was shortened by 5 bases and J by 5 bases, with 13 bases between the two germline ends. The CDR3 reads CASSYYSFDQPQHF. CDR3 DNA sequence: TGTGCCAGCAGTTATTACTCTTTCGATCAGCCCCAGCATTTT.

This chain links TRBV6-5 with TRBJ1-1; a weak D match, TRBD1 (6 bases). Germline lookup yields CDR1 MNHEY and CDR2 SVGAGI. Trimming pared 9 bases from V and 7 bases from J, leaving 21 bases between. The length of the CDR3 is 14 residues. The CDR3: CASRPDRGSNEAFF. The DNA of the CDR3 is TGTGCCAGTCGGCCGGACAGAGGCTCCAATGAAGCTTTCTTT.

This clone showed up just a few times. The chain couples TRBV7-2 to TRBJ2-1; D is unresolved. This CDR3 has 13 residues. Germline CDR1 and CDR2: SGHTA and FQGNSA. V was shortened by 5 bases and J by 4 bases, with 9 bases between the two germline ends. The CDR3 here is CASSPVAYNEQFF. The DNA of the CDR3 is TGTGCCAGCAGCCCAGTTGCTTACAATGAGCAGTTCTTC.

This clone has more than one count but fewer than ten. V usage is TRBV5-6 and J usage is TRBJ2-1; the match to TRBD2 covers 8 bases. Germline CDR1 and CDR2: SGHDT and YYEEEE. The junction had 1 base not matched to a gene; V was cut back by 1 base and J by 7 bases. CDR3 length equals 13 residues. The CDR3 DNA follows: TGTGCCAGCAGCTTGAGCGGGGGTAATGAGCAGTTCTTC. Translation gives CASSLSGGNEQFF.

This clone was counted many times. The chain is built from TRBV7-2 and TRBJ2-3; 9 nucleotides align to TRBD2. The germline CDR1 and CDR2 sequences are SGHTA and FQGNSA. Trimming removed 3 bases from V and 2 bases from J; junction bases left unmatched: 3. This CDR3 spans 15 amino acids. The CDR3 here is CASSFSGGYTDTQYF. CDR3 DNA sequence: TGTGCCAGCAGCTTTAGCGGGGGTTACACAGATACGCAGTATTTT.

This clone was counted many times. The rearrangement uses TRBV10-3 and TRBJ1-2; 12 bases are a match to TRBD1. The junction had 4 bases not matched to a gene; V was cut back by 7 bases and J by 10 bases. CDR3 size: 12 residues. Germline V gene lookup returns CDR1 ENHRY and CDR2 SYGVKD. The CDR3 region has the DNA TGTGCCATCACGGGACAGGGGGCTGACTACACCTTC. It translates to CAITGQGADYTF.